The rows below give T cell receptor beta chains drawn from one sample of a study of blood T cell repertoires in COVID-19. The assay was immunoSEQ multiplex PCR, and TCRdb's table has in-frame clones only and misses some. The sample lists approximately 89,000 clones; 75% to 90% were seen once. Sequencing used peripheral blood. The receptors shown here come from a human donor in a cohort sampled during active COVID-19. Both conserved end residues are part of each CDR3. The order of the fields is J gene, clone size, D gene, V gene, CDR3 DNA, CDR3 protein. A D gene is named only where the DNA matches it firmly. Clone size is stated in some rows and not others, as once, few, many or a class when expanded.

j_call: TRBJ2-7
clone_size: once
d_call: NA
v_call: TRBV7-9
cdr3_nt: TGTGCCAGCAGCTTAGATCAGGGCGGCGAGCAGTACTTC
cdr3_aa: CASSLDQGGEQYF

j_call: TRBJ2-5
clone_size: NA
d_call: TRBD2
v_call: TRBV27
cdr3_nt: TGTGCCAGCAGTTTATCACTAGCGGGGGCCCCAGAGACCCAGTACTTC
cdr3_aa: CASSLSLAGAPETQYF

j_call: TRBJ2-1
clone_size: NA
d_call: TRBD1
v_call: TRBV29-1
cdr3_nt: TGCAGCGTTGACAGGGGGCGCGGGCAGTTCTTC
cdr3_aa: CSVDRGRGQFF

j_call: TRBJ2-7
clone_size: NA
d_call: NA
v_call: TRBV28
cdr3_nt: TGTGCCAGCAGTTTATCAGGATACGAGCAGTACTTC
cdr3_aa: CASSLSGYEQYF

j_call: TRBJ2-5
clone_size: NA
d_call: TRBD2
v_call: TRBV27
cdr3_nt: TGTGCCAGCAGTCCCACCTCCCTAGCGGGGTGGCAAGAGACCCAGTACTTC
cdr3_aa: CASSPTSLAGWQETQYF

j_call: TRBJ1-5
clone_size: NA
d_call: NA
v_call: TRBV10-3
cdr3_nt: TGTGCCATCACCCACAGCCACAATCAGCCCCAGCATTTT
cdr3_aa: CAITHSHNQPQHF

j_call: TRBJ2-3
clone_size: NA
d_call: NA
v_call: TRBV5-4
cdr3_nt: TGTGCCAGCAGCTTCCGGACAGATGTAGATACGCAGTATTTT
cdr3_aa: CASSFRTDVDTQYF

j_call: TRBJ2-1
clone_size: NA
d_call: NA
v_call: TRBV27
cdr3_nt: TGTGCCAGCAGTTATAAGGGGGGGTCCTACAATGAGCAGTTCTTC
cdr3_aa: CASSYKGGSYNEQFF

j_call: TRBJ2-7
clone_size: NA
d_call: NA
v_call: TRBV5-1
cdr3_nt: TGCGCCAGCAGCTTGTCGGACACCTACTACGAGCAGTACTTC
cdr3_aa: CASSLSDTYYEQYF

j_call: TRBJ2-1
clone_size: NA
d_call: NA
v_call: TRBV27
cdr3_nt: TGTGCCAGCAGTTCCCTTCGTGCGGGCGACGATGAGCAGTTCTTC
cdr3_aa: CASSSLRAGDDEQFF

j_call: TRBJ2-5
clone_size: NA
d_call: TRBD2
v_call: TRBV18
cdr3_nt: TGTGCCAGCTCACGGAATAGCGGGGGCCACCAAGAGACCCAGTACTTC
cdr3_aa: CASSRNSGGHQETQYF

j_call: TRBJ1-6
clone_size: NA
d_call: TRBD1
v_call: TRBV6-1
cdr3_nt: TGTGCCAGCAGTGATCCCCCAGGGACAGGTTGGAATTCACCCCTCCACTTT
cdr3_aa: CASSDPPGTGWNSPLHF

j_call: TRBJ1-3
clone_size: few
d_call: NA
v_call: TRBV9
cdr3_nt: TGTGCCAGCAGCGTAGCTCTAGCGGACTCTGGAAACACCATATATTTT
cdr3_aa: CASSVALADSGNTIYF

j_call: TRBJ2-7
clone_size: NA
d_call: NA
v_call: TRBV7-9
cdr3_nt: TGTGCCAGCAGCTTAGAGTGGTGGGCTGCGAGCTCCTACGAGCAGTACTTC
cdr3_aa: CASSLEWWAASSYEQYF

j_call: TRBJ1-2
clone_size: NA
d_call: TRBD1
v_call: TRBV5-1
cdr3_nt: TGCGCCAGCAGCCTAGACAGGGTCGGGATTGAATATGGCTACACCTTC
cdr3_aa: CASSLDRVGIEYGYTF

j_call: TRBJ1-2
clone_size: NA
d_call: TRBD1
v_call: TRBV6-2/TRBV6-3
cdr3_nt: TGTGCCAGCAGCCGCGGGACAGGCTTATATGGCTACACCTTC
cdr3_aa: CASSRGTGLYGYTF

j_call: TRBJ2-2
clone_size: NA
d_call: TRBD2
v_call: TRBV19
cdr3_nt: TGTGCCAGTAGGGATAGCGGGGGGGCCTGGACCGGGGAGCTGTTTTTT
cdr3_aa: CASRDSGGAWTGELFF

j_call: TRBJ2-5
clone_size: NA
d_call: TRBD2
v_call: TRBV14
cdr3_nt: TGTGCCAGCAGCCTTGGACTAGCGGGGGCCCGGGGTCTCCAAGAGACCCAGTACTTC
cdr3_aa: CASSLGLAGARGLQETQYF

j_call: TRBJ1-2
clone_size: NA
d_call: NA
v_call: TRBV28
cdr3_nt: TGTGCCAGCCGCCGGGGAGGCGCACCCTATGGCTACACCTTC
cdr3_aa: CASRRGGAPYGYTF

j_call: TRBJ2-1
clone_size: NA
d_call: TRBD2
v_call: TRBV5-6
cdr3_nt: TGTGCCAGCAGCTTGAAGGTACTAGCGGGAAACAATGAGCAGTTCTTC
cdr3_aa: CASSLKVLAGNNEQFF

j_call: TRBJ2-7
clone_size: NA
d_call: NA
v_call: TRBV19
cdr3_nt: TGTGCCAGTAGTACCCTCTACGAGCAGTACTTC
cdr3_aa: CASSTLYEQYF

j_call: TRBJ1-4
clone_size: NA
d_call: TRBD1
v_call: TRBV11-2
cdr3_nt: TGTGCCAGCAGCACAGACAGGGGATTTGGAAAACTGTTTTTT
cdr3_aa: CASSTDRGFGKLFF